Below, one T cell receptor beta chain is given with its context. There are 17 residues in the CDR3. Germline loops: CDR1 MNHEY, CDR2 SMNVEV (reference sequence). Trimming removed 5 bases from V and 10 bases from J; junction bases left unmatched: 12. The data are from a study of blood T cell repertoires in COVID-19. Overall study: Sample material is recorded as cDNA or gDNA derived from T cells, B-cell-depleted T cells, or PBMCs.

Participants had their cohort set by participant-reported clinical history. Original analysis: It was from reference gene primer amplification that nucleated cell counts were estimated. TCRdb keeps only in-frame clones here, not all; method: immunoSEQ multiplex PCR. V and J calls and clone size follow that table, whereas D and trimming were derived from the DNA. The sample has about 300,000 clones, over 75% seen once. The sequence came from a woman younger than 30 who had recovered from COVID-19. The J gene is TRBJ1-6, the V gene TRBV27; TRBD1 agrees at 12 bases. The material sequenced was PBMCs or T cells enriched from blood (not recorded which). CDR3 in DNA: TGTGCCAGCAGTGCGACCGGGACAGGGGGCAGAGGGTCACCCCTCCACTTT. Translating gives CASSATGTGGRGSPLHF.